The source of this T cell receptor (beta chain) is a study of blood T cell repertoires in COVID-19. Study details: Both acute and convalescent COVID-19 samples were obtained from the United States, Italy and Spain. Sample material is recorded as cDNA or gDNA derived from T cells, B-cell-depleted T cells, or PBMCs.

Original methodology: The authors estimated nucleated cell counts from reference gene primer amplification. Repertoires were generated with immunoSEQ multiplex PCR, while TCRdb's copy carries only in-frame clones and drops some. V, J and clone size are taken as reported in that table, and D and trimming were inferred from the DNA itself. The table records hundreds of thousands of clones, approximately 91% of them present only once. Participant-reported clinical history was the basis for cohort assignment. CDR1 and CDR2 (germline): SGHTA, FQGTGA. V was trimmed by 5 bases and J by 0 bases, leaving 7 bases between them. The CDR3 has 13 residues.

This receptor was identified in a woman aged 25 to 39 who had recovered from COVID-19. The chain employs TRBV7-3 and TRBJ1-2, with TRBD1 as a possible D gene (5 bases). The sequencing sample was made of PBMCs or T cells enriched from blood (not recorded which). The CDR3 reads CASSATANYGYTF. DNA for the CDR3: TGTGCCAGCAGCGCGACAGCTAACTATGGCTACACCTTC.